This entry lists 26 T cell receptor beta chains sequenced from one sample in a study of T-cell reconstitution after alpha-beta-depleted transplantation in children (dated by TCRdb to 2016 to 2018). The library was made by PCR. Sequencing took place on an Illumina HiSeq 2500. TCR library preparation used molecular barcoding, with unique molecular identifiers applied to normalize quantification of the TCRbeta repertoire. TCRdb reworked the public reads: Q25 trimming with fastp, MiXCR clone assembly, productive beta chains retained. Identical CDR3 proteins give one entry, which carries the most common genes and DNA. The sample has about 830,000 distinct CDR3 sequences on record, about 16% of them singletons. The ten largest clones represent roughly 5% of the sample. The treatment or condition label for this specimen denotes: allogeneic hematopoietic cell transplantation with graft depleted of TCRalphabeta T cells and CD19 B cells.

This specimen consisted of PBMCs, mostly from graft donor cells, obtained 360 days after TCRalphabeta/CD19-depleted stem cell transplant. Receptors originate from a male patient younger than 18 who had a stem cell transplant for acute lymphoblastic leukemia, so the T cells may come from the graft donor.

This clonotype was detected only a few times. CDR3 region: CASSRGTSGSTYNEQFF. CDR3 DNA sequence: TGTGCCAGCAGCCGCGGGACTAGCGGGAGTACCTACAATGAGCAGTTCTTC. This chain links TRBV5-6 with TRBJ2-1; TRBD2 matches at 14 bases. Germline assignment: CDR1 SGHDT and CDR2 YYEEEE. The CDR3 has 17 amino acids. Germline trimming cut 4 bases from V and 2 bases from J; bases unmatched to any gene: 5.

The chain joins TRBV5-1 to TRBJ2-7, with D perhaps given as TRBD1 or TRBD2 (6 bases each). The germline CDR1 and CDR2 sequences are SGHRS and YFSETQ. The CDR3 loop spans 14 amino acids. The germline V and J ends were trimmed by 4 bases and 2 bases, with 13 bases remaining between them. CDR3 coding DNA: TGCGCCAGCAGCCCAGGGGACTGGACCTACGAGCAGTACTTC. Its protein is CASSPGDWTYEQYF.

This chain links TRBV9 with TRBJ2-7; 11 bases fit TRBD2. This CDR3 region has 15 residues. CDR1 and CDR2 (germline): SGDLS, YYNGEE. V was clipped by 2 bases and J by 4 bases; unmatched bases: 5. The CDR3 protein is CASSVDGTSGYEQYF. DNA for the CDR3: TGTGCCAGCAGCGTTGACGGGACTAGCGGATACGAGCAGTACTTC.

This clonotype was seen more than once but under ten times. This chain joins TRBV7-8 and TRBJ1-5; unclear D gene. CDR3 size: 17 residues. Trimming took off 3 bases at V and 1 base at J, with 16 bases between the two ends. Germline-derived CDR1 and CDR2 are SGHVS and FQNEAQ. The CDR3 loop reads CASSLGTWGLSNQPQHF. As DNA, the CDR3 is TGTGCCAGCAGCTTGGGTACTTGGGGTCTGAGCAATCAGCCCCAGCATTTT.

This chain connects TRBV7-2 to TRBJ2-1, with 7 nucleotides matching TRBD2. From germline, CDR1 is SGHTA and CDR2 FQGNSA. J gave up 0 bases and V 0 bases, and 5 bases lay outside the gene matches. The CDR3 extends over 17 amino acids. CDR3 region: CASSLAPSGYSYNEQFF. CDR3 DNA sequence: TGTGCCAGCAGCTTAGCCCCTAGCGGTTACTCCTACAATGAGCAGTTCTTC.

In this sample, this clonotype turned up once. The chain uses TRBV5-1 and TRBJ2-7, with a weak D call TRBD2 (5 bases). Trimming removed 2 bases from V and 2 bases from J, with 11 bases in between. The CDR3 spans 14 residues. Germline assignment: CDR1 SGHRS and CDR2 YFSETQ. The CDR3 DNA reads TGCGCCAGCAGCTTCGCGAGGGAAACCTACGAGCAGTACTTC. Amino acid sequence: CASSFARETYEQYF.

This clonotype was recorded at least ten times. The chain uses TRBV12-3 or TRBV12-4 and TRBJ2-7; D unresolved. The CDR3 length is 14 residues. V gave up 1 base and J gave up 6 bases, with 13 bases separating them. The CDR3 DNA is TGTGCCAGCAGTTTAGGGGGTTCGTTTGCCGAGCAGTACTTC. Its translation: CASSLGGSFAEQYF.

V usage is TRBV13 and J usage is TRBJ2-7; a possible D gene is TRBD2 (6 bases). Germline V gene sequence: CDR1 PRHDT, CDR2 FYEKMQ (reference sequence). Trimming removed 2 bases at V and 3 bases at J, with 17 bases between. The CDR3 length is 16 residues. CDR3 nucleotides: TGTGCCAGCAGCTTACTCGTCCCGGGGGTAATCTACGAGCAGTACTTC. This encodes CASSLLVPGVIYEQYF.

The gene calls are TRBV3-1 and TRBJ2-7, with 10 positions matching TRBD1. The CDR3 totals 15 residues. Germline V CDR1 and CDR2: LGHDT, YNNKEL (reference sequence). J gave up 3 bases and V 1 base, and 3 bases lay outside the gene matches. The chain's CDR3 is CASSQATGGVYEQYF. The CDR3 DNA sequence: TGTGCCAGCAGCCAAGCGACAGGGGGCGTCTACGAGCAGTACTTC.

The rearrangement joins TRBV11-1 to TRBJ2-5; 15 bases match TRBD2. Germline CDR1 SGHAT, CDR2 FQDESV (reference sequence). V shed 2 bases and J 1 base; nucleotides not matched to a gene: 11. The CDR3 runs 20 residues. The CDR3 DNA follows: TGTGCCAGCAGCTTACCTACTTGGACTAGCGGGAGGGCCCCCCAAGAGACCCAGTACTTC. Amino acid sequence: CASSLPTWTSGRAPQETQYF.

This clonotype was detected ten times or more. The junction shows a germline mismatch at one end, possibly a read error. This sequence joins TRBV5-1 and TRBJ2-5; D might be TRBD1 (7 bases). This CDR3 has 13 residues. Germline lookup yields CDR1 SGHRS and CDR2 YFSETQ. CDR3 region: CASSFSGGETQYF. CDR3 nucleotide sequence: TGTGCCAGCAGTTTTTCAGGGGGGGAGACCCAGTACTTC.

V gene TRBV27 combines with J gene TRBJ2-1; 10 nucleotides agree with TRBD2. Trimming at V came to 5 bases and at J to 7 bases, leaving 11 bases not matched to a gene. CDR3 length: 16 residues. Germline loops: CDR1 MNHEY, CDR2 SMNVEV (reference sequence). The CDR3 loop reads CASSILLAGVGNEQFF. The CDR3 DNA follows: TGTGCCAGCAGTATTCTCCTAGCGGGAGTCGGAAATGAGCAGTTCTTC.

This chain uses TRBV6-5 with TRBJ2-1; D ambiguous. Deletions cut 2 bases from V and 5 bases from J, with 10 bases between. CDR3 length equals 14 residues. CDR1 MNHEY and CDR2 SVGAGI come from the germline V gene. The CDR3 DNA reads as TGTGCCAGCAGTTACGGGCTGGTTGACAATGAGCAGTTCTTC. Amino acid sequence: CASSYGLVDNEQFF.

This clonotype was seen more than once but under ten times. The chain links TRBV18 to TRBJ2-7; weak D call: TRBD2 (6 bases). This CDR3 spans 14 amino acids. Between the trimmed V and J ends, which lost 6 bases and 6 bases, there was a span of 18 bases. From germline, CDR1 is KGHSH and CDR2 LQKENI. CDR3 protein: CASSIGGPGAEQYF. As DNA, the CDR3 is TGTGCCAGCTCTATTGGAGGGCCCGGGGCCGAGCAGTACTTC.

J is TRBJ2-1 and V is TRBV5-1, with D unresolved. V was cut by 0 bases and J by 0 bases, with 7 bases left in between. This CDR3 spans 15 amino acids. Germline V gene sequence: CDR1 SGHRS, CDR2 YFSETQ. The CDR3 reads CASSLGLYSYNEQFF. The CDR3 coding sequence is TGCGCCAGCAGCTTGGGGCTTTACTCCTACAATGAGCAGTTCTTC. The complete variable domain, with remaining parts taken from reference TRBV5-1 and TRBJ2-1, reads KAGVTQTPRYLIKTRGQQVTLSCSPISGHRSVSWYQQTPGQGLQFLFEYFSETQRNKGNFPGRFSGRQFSNSRSEMNVSTLELGDSALYLCASSLGLYSYNEQFFGPGTRLTVL.

Only a few counts were recorded for this clonotype. V gene TRBV5-4 combines with J gene TRBJ2-1; 8 nucleotides match TRBD1. The junction had 6 bases not matched to a gene; V was cut back by 0 bases and J by 4 bases. This CDR3 spans 16 amino acids. The germline V gene has CDR1 SGHNT and CDR2 YYREEE (reference sequence). CDR3 nucleotide sequence: TGTGCCAGCAGCTTGGCCGGACAGGGTGTATACAATGAGCAGTTCTTC. Its protein product is CASSLAGQGVYNEQFF.

The V gene is TRBV24-1, the J gene TRBJ1-3; TRBD1 is a possible D gene (6 bases). Germline V CDR1 and CDR2: KGHDR, SFDVKD. Trimming removed 3 bases from V and 0 bases from J, with 11 bases in between. The CDR3 is made up of 16 amino acids. CDR3 nucleotides: TGTGCCACCAGTGATACGACAGGCCCCTCTGGAAACACCATATATTTT. This translates into CATSDTTGPSGNTIYF.

This chain joins TRBV11-2 and TRBJ2-7, with D perhaps matching TRBD1 (5 bases). V was pared by 5 bases and J by 4 bases, with 21 bases between. This CDR3 region has 16 residues. CDR1 is SGHAT and CDR2 is FQNNGV in the germline V gene. The CDR3 DNA reads TGTGCCAGCAGCGATGGACGCGGTAGGGGCCTTTACGAGCAGTACTTC. Protein sequence: CASSDGRGRGLYEQYF. Full variable domain (rest looked up from reference TRBV11-2 and TRBJ2-7): EAGVAQSPRYKIIEKRQSVAFWCNPISGHATLYWYQQILGQGPKLLIQFQNNGVVDDSQLPKDRFSAERLKGVDSTLKIQPAKLEDSAVYLCASSDGRGRGLYEQYFGPGTRLTVT.

In its sample, this clonotype was seen a few times. V gene TRBV7-2 combines with J gene TRBJ2-7; a weak D match, TRBD1 (6 bases). This CDR3 contains 13 residues. Between the trimmed V and J ends, which lost 3 bases and 3 bases, there was a span of 9 bases. Germline CDR1 SGHTA, CDR2 FQGNSA. The CDR3 region is CASSLGHLYEQYF. The CDR3 nucleotides are TGTGCCAGCAGCTTGGGACACCTCTACGAGCAGTACTTC.

The J gene is TRBJ2-5, the V gene TRBV6-5; maybe TRBD2 (6 bases). CDR1 is MNHEY, CDR2 SVGAGI, per germline. The V gene lost 4 bases and the J gene lost 1 base, with 10 bases spanning the gap. The CDR3 loop spans 14 amino acids. The CDR3: CASSFQRAQETQYF. For the CDR3, the DNA is TGTGCCAGCAGTTTCCAGCGGGCCCAAGAGACCCAGTACTTC.

V is TRBV19 and J is TRBJ2-1, with D tentatively TRBD1 (5 bases). Per the germline V gene, CDR1 is LNHDA and CDR2 is SQIVND (reference sequence). The V end was cut by 2 bases, the J end by 2 bases, with 16 bases between. This CDR3 region has 17 residues. Here the CDR3 DNA reads TGTGCCAGTAGTATACAAACCCTGGGGCCTACCTACAATGAGCAGTTCTTC. Protein sequence: CASSIQTLGPTYNEQFF. The whole variable domain, filled in from reference TRBV19 and TRBJ2-1, reads DGGITQSPKYLFRKEGQNVTLSCEQNLNHDAMYWYRQDPGQGLRLIYYSQIVNDFQKGDIAEGYSVSREKKESFPLTVTSAQKNPTAFYLCASSIQTLGPTYNEQFFGPGTRLTVL.

This clonotype was seen more than once but under ten times. V is TRBV7-3 and J is TRBJ2-3; TRBD2 agrees at 10 bases. Germline V lookup: CDR1 SGHTA, CDR2 FQGTGA. V shed 5 bases, J shed 2 bases, and the junction held 4 bases outside the gene matches. CDR3 length: 15 amino acids. CDR3 protein: CASSPLAGFTDTQYF. As DNA, the CDR3 is TGTGCCAGCAGCCCACTAGCGGGGTTCACAGATACGCAGTATTTT. The whole variable domain, remainder taken from reference TRBV7-3 and TRBJ2-3, is GAGVSQTPSNKVTEKGKYVELRCDPISGHTALYWYRQSLGQGPEFLIYFQGTGAADDSGLPNDRFFAVRPEGSVSTLKIQRTERGDSAVYLCASSPLAGFTDTQYFGPGTRLTVL.

This clonotype was picked up a small number of times. CDR3 region: CASSLGRQGDEQYF. In DNA, the CDR3 is TGTGCCAGCAGTTTAGGACGACAGGGCGACGAGCAGTACTTC. This chain connects TRBV27 to TRBJ2-7, with 7 nucleotides matching TRBD1. V was clipped by 2 bases and J by 5 bases; unmatched bases: 6. Germline V lookup: CDR1 MNHEY, CDR2 SMNVEV (reference sequence). This CDR3 contains 14 residues.

The chain has TRBV9 and TRBJ2-7; D tentatively fits TRBD1 or TRBD2 (6 bases each). The germline gives CDR1 SGDLS, CDR2 YYNGEE. The V end lost 4 bases, the J end lost 0 bases, and 14 bases lay between the germline ends. The CDR3 sequence is 15 residues long. CDR3 bases: TGTGCCAGCAGCCGCGGGGCAGGGGACTCCTACGAGCAGTACTTC. This gives the protein CASSRGAGDSYEQYF.

The rearrangement links TRBV5-1 to TRBJ2-2; 7 nucleotides agree with TRBD2. The CDR3 length is 16 residues. Germline CDR1 and CDR2: SGHRS and YFSETQ. After removal of 4 bases from V and 2 bases from J, the junction contained 8 bases not matched to a gene. CDR3 sequence: CASSPLTGGNTGELFF. CDR3 in DNA: TGCGCCAGCAGCCCCCTTACGGGAGGTAACACCGGGGAGCTGTTTTTT.

This chain connects TRBV3-1 to TRBJ2-7, with 9 bases identical to TRBD2. V lost 1 base and J lost 2; bases outside the gene matches: 3. This CDR3 contains 15 residues. The germline V gene has CDR1 LGHDT and CDR2 YNNKEL (reference sequence). The DNA of the CDR3 is TGTGCCAGCAGCCAAGTCCCTAGCGGGACCTACGAGCAGTACTTC. Protein product: CASSQVPSGTYEQYF.